The clone carrying this T cell receptor (beta chain) was observed a few times. Its antigen is as yet unknown. This CDR3 has 12 residues. Germline CDR1 is ENHRY and CDR2 is SYGVKD. V lost 0 bases and J lost 7, with 7 bases in between. Universal primer sites and UMIs were introduced during 5'RACE template-switching synthesis of TCR cDNA. TCRdb re-analysed the 5' RACE reads in MiXCR, keeping a single row per CDR3 protein. The sample has hundreds of thousands of distinct CDR3 sequences, about 17% seen once. This specimen comes from a study of T cells after yellow fever vaccination. Across the whole study: Preparation of the low-cell-number fractions used SMART-Seq v4 Ultra Low Input. The study's findings and limits: By day 5 rather than day 15, the secondary response had peaked, though it was weaker. Primary-vaccination clones mostly resurfaced post-booster (around 96% CD4, 75% to 90% CD8).

This sequence joins TRBV10-3 and TRBJ2-7, with D uncertain. This sequence was found in a man between 18 and 29 years old who received the YFV17D yellow fever vaccine. The specimen was PBMCs, collected before the yellow fever booster vaccination. This CDR3 reads CAISESQREQYV. CDR3 nucleotide sequence: TGTGCCATCAGTGAGTCCCAGAGGGAGCAGTACGTC.